The next 24 T cell receptor beta chains were all read from a single sample in a study of blood T cells in healthy people across ages. A second PCR, run for about 7 to 11 cycles, used a sample-barcoded 5' primer plus a J-beta primer mix. TCRdb independently ran MiXCR on the 5' RACE reads; one entry per CDR3 protein. Among roughly 410,000 distinct CDR3 sequences listed, about 49% were seen once. The sequencing sample was made of blood. Every receptor here comes from a man aged 55 to 70 in good health.

The chain employs TRBV6-6 and TRBJ1-4, with TRBD1 matching over 8 bases. The V gene end was trimmed by 5 bases and the J gene end by 0 bases; junction bases not matched to a gene: 5. The CDR3 sequence is 16 residues long. In germline, CDR1 is MNHNY, CDR2 SVGAGI (reference sequence). This chain's CDR3 is CASSTGQGSTNEKLFF. In DNA form, the CDR3 reads TGTGCCAGCAGTACAGGACAGGGATCAACTAATGAAAAACTGTTTTTT.

The rearrangement links TRBV5-1 to TRBJ1-2; the D gene is possibly TRBD1 (5 bases). This CDR3 comprises 13 residues. Germline CDR1 reads SGHRS; CDR2 reads YFSETQ. The ends were cut back, 4 bases at V and 6 bases at J, with 13 bases in the middle. CDR3 region: CASSVAGTDGYTF. CDR3 in DNA: TGCGCCAGCAGCGTGGCCGGGACGGATGGCTACACCTTC.

The chain employs TRBV7-9 and TRBJ1-1; TRBD1 is a possible D gene (5 bases). There are 14 residues in the CDR3. Germline V gives CDR1 SEHNR, CDR2 FQNEAQ (reference sequence). The V end was cut by 4 bases, the J end by 4 bases, with 13 bases between. The CDR3 nucleotides read TGTGCCAGCAGCTCAAACCTCGGGGGCACTGAAGCTTTCTTT. Protein sequence: CASSSNLGGTEAFF. The full variable domain, rest sourced from reference TRBV7-9 and TRBJ1-1, is DTGVSQNPRHKITKRGQNVTFRCDPISEHNRLYWYRQTLGQGPEFLTYFQNEAQLEKSRLLSDRFSAERPKGSFSTLEIQRTEQGDSAMYLCASSSNLGGTEAFFGQGTRLTVV.

This chain connects TRBV20-1 to TRBJ2-5, with 8 bases lining up with TRBD1. The CDR3 has 15 residues. From germline, CDR1 is DFQATT and CDR2 SNEGSKA (reference sequence). Trimming took 2 bases from V and 11 from J; bases not matched to a gene: 16. The CDR3 here is CSARTPGQVGYEQYF. The CDR3 bases are TGCAGTGCTAGAACCCCGGGACAGGTTGGCTATGAGCAGTACTTC.

This chain uses TRBV29-1 with TRBJ2-5; possibly TRBD1 for D (6 bases). The CDR3 has 14 residues. Deletions cut 7 bases from V and 2 bases from J, with 17 bases between. Germline assignment: CDR1 SQVTM and CDR2 ANQGSEA. The CDR3 coding sequence is TGCAGCGCCGTCCGCCCAGGGGTTCAAGAGACCCAGTACTTC. Translation gives CSAVRPGVQETQYF.

A word on this clonotype: A read error is possible here, since a much larger clone lies one base away. The chain couples TRBV7-2 to TRBJ2-5, with D perhaps assigned TRBD1 or TRBD2 (5 bases each). The J call may not be correct, given that the DNA end is closer to TRBJ2-7. This CDR3 contains 13 residues. Germline CDR1 and CDR2: SGHTA and FQGNSA. The CDR3 loop reads CASSQIRDAEQYF. CDR3 DNA: TGTGCCAGCAGCCAAATAAGGGACGCCGAGCAGTACTTC.

In this sample, this clonotype turned up once. The chain has TRBV11-3 and TRBJ2-2; D perhaps matches TRBD1 (6 bases). The length of the CDR3 is 17 residues. Trimming removed 5 bases from V and 6 bases from J, with 22 bases in between. The V gene's germline CDR1 is SGHNT and CDR2 YENEEA. The CDR3 DNA reads as TGTGCCAGCAGCCGTAACGCGGCAGGGGTTGGGGCCGGGGAGCTGTTTTTT. Protein product: CASSRNAAGVGAGELFF.

The chain links TRBV20-1 to TRBJ1-5; D gene unclear. The CDR3 is 17 amino acids. Trimming cost V 2 bases and J 5 bases, with 22 bases left between them. Germline V lookup: CDR1 DFQATT, CDR2 SNEGSKA (reference sequence). For the CDR3, the DNA is TGCAGTGCTAGACAGTATGGCCGGGGAGGGTTTGATCAGCCCCAGCATTTT. This sequence encodes CSARQYGRGGFDQPQHF.

This clonotype appeared many times. The chain couples TRBV3-1 to TRBJ2-5; 8 bases map to TRBD2. Germline-derived CDR1 and CDR2 are LGHDT and YNNKEL (reference sequence). V shed 8 bases, J shed 11 bases, and the junction held 13 bases outside the gene matches. There are 13 residues in the CDR3. CDR3 in amino acids: CASAGSGGQKQYF. The CDR3 DNA is TGTGCCAGCGCGGGGAGCGGGGGACAAAAGCAGTACTTC.

V gene TRBV2 combines with J gene TRBJ2-7, with 13 bases lining up with TRBD2. The CDR3 consists of 16 residues. CDR1 is SNHLY, CDR2 FYNNEI, per germline. After removal of 4 bases from V and 5 bases from J, the junction contained 8 bases not matched to a gene. The CDR3 reads CASSGLAGGSRDEQYF. CDR3 in DNA: TGTGCCAGCAGTGGACTAGCGGGAGGTTCAAGGGACGAGCAGTACTTC.

The chain is built from TRBV11-2 and TRBJ2-3; TRBD2 matches at 10 bases. Losses at the gene ends were 5 bases for V and 6 bases for J; bases not matched to a gene: 8. CDR1 is SGHAT, CDR2 FQNNGV, per germline. This CDR3 has 15 amino acids. The CDR3, as DNA: TGTGCCAGCAGCACCCTAGCGGGGGCACCCGATACGCAGTATTTT. It translates to CASSTLAGAPDTQYF.

The rearrangement uses TRBV3-1 and TRBJ2-6; no firm D call. CDR1 and CDR2 from the germline V gene are LGHDT and YNNKEL (reference sequence). The V gene lost 1 base and the J gene lost 0 bases, with 7 bases spanning the gap. The CDR3 is 16 amino acids. This CDR3 reads CASSQGASSGANVLTF. For the CDR3, the DNA is TGTGCCAGCAGCCAAGGGGCGAGCTCTGGGGCCAACGTCCTGACTTTC.

The rearrangement links TRBV19 to TRBJ1-1; 9 nucleotides line up with TRBD1. The CDR3 runs 13 residues. Germline V gene sequence: CDR1 LNHDA, CDR2 SQIVND (reference sequence). The junction had 5 bases not matched to a gene; V was cut back by 4 bases and J by 8 bases. This CDR3 is CASSTTGGGEAFF. The CDR3 nucleotides are TGTGCCAGTAGTACTACAGGGGGCGGAGAAGCTTTCTTT. The full variable domain, with the rest looked up from reference TRBV19 and TRBJ1-1, is DGGITQSPKYLFRKEGQNVTLSCEQNLNHDAMYWYRQDPGQGLRLIYYSQIVNDFQKGDIAEGYSVSREKKESFPLTVTSAQKNPTAFYLCASSTTGGGEAFFGQGTRLTVV.

V gene TRBV4-1 combines with J gene TRBJ2-7, with TRBD2 identical over 8 bases. V lost 1 base, J lost 7 bases, and 12 bases stayed unmatched. The length of the CDR3 is 16 residues. Germline CDR1 reads MGHRA; CDR2 reads YSYEKL. The CDR3 protein is CASSQGLAGGPREQYF. The DNA for the CDR3 is TGCGCCAGCAGCCAAGGTTTGGCGGGAGGCCCTAGGGAGCAGTACTTC.

This chain joins TRBV6-2 or TRBV6-3 and TRBJ2-7; 9 bases line up with TRBD2. The J segment lost 5 bases and the V segment lost 8 bases, leaving 10 bases of the junction unmatched. Germline CDR1 is MNHEY and CDR2 is SVGEGT. The CDR3 runs to 14 residues. The CDR3 region is CASVGSGRSNEQYF. The DNA of the CDR3 is TGTGCCAGCGTTGGGAGCGGGAGGTCGAACGAGCAGTACTTC.

This clonotype appeared a few times. The gene calls are TRBV7-2 and TRBJ1-5; D is undetermined. Germline lookup yields CDR1 SGHTA and CDR2 FQGNSA. The CDR3 has 13 amino acids. Trimming took 5 bases from V and 7 from J, leaving 12 bases between them. CDR3 nucleotides: TGTGCCAGCAGCCAAGGAACTAAGCAGCCCCAGCATTTT. This codes for CASSQGTKQPQHF.

This clonotype was observed many times. The chain employs TRBV3-1 and TRBJ2-5, with 7 bases fitting TRBD2. The germline gives CDR1 LGHDT, CDR2 YNNKEL (reference sequence). The CDR3 contains 15 residues. Losses at the gene ends were 0 bases for V and 5 bases for J; bases not matched to a gene: 6. The CDR3 here is CASSQDPGRGETQYF. The CDR3 bases are TGTGCCAGCAGCCAAGATCCGGGGAGGGGCGAGACCCAGTACTTC.

The chain has TRBV7-6 and TRBJ2-2; possible D gene TRBD1, 6 bases. This CDR3 has 17 amino acids. Between the trimmed V and J ends, which lost 1 base and 6 bases, there was a span of 18 bases. In germline, CDR1 is SGHVS, CDR2 FNYEAQ. The CDR3: CASSLGGSQGRPGELFF. CDR3 nucleotide sequence: TGTGCCAGCAGCTTAGGGGGCTCACAGGGACGTCCCGGGGAGCTGTTTTTT. The whole variable domain, filled in from reference TRBV7-6 and TRBJ2-2, reads GAGVSQSPRYKVTKRGQDVALRCDPISGHVSLYWYRQALGQGPEFLTYFNYEAQQDKSGLPNDRFSAERPEGSISTLTIQRTEQRDSAMYRCASSLGGSQGRPGELFFGEGSRLTVL.

The CDR3: CASSVARRNTDTQYF. The CDR3 DNA reads TGTGCCAGCAGCGTAGCTCGACGGAACACAGATACGCAGTATTTT. The chain links TRBV9 to TRBJ2-3; D gene ambiguous. CDR1 SGDLS and CDR2 YYNGEE come from the germline V gene. V was trimmed by 0 bases and J by 2 bases, leaving 10 bases between them. The CDR3 length is 15 residues.

The CDR3 is CASSPEGQGARGYTF. In DNA form, the CDR3 reads TGTGCCAGCAGTCCAGAGGGACAGGGGGCGCGTGGCTACACCTTC. The chain recombines TRBV28 with TRBJ1-2; 12 positions agree with TRBD1. The V and J ends lost 5 bases and 7 bases, in that order; junction bases with no gene match: 8. In germline, CDR1 is MDHEN, CDR2 SYDVKM. The CDR3 is 15 amino acids.

CDR3 DNA: TGTGCCAGCAGTGTTTTTGGGACCTCCTACAATGAGCAGTTCTTC. Its protein product is CASSVFGTSYNEQFF. This chain uses TRBV6-1 with TRBJ2-1; the D call may be TRBD1 or TRBD2 (5 bases each). Germline V CDR1 and CDR2: MNHNS, SASEGT. Trimming removed 4 bases from V and 0 bases from J, with 10 bases in between. This CDR3 region has 15 residues.

As for this clonotype: In this CDR3 the conserved last residue, phenylalanine or tryptophan, is missing, so a read error is likely. This chain joins TRBV4-2 and TRBJ2-1; D is perhaps TRBD2 (5 bases). The CDR3 length is 16 residues. V dropped 3 bases and J dropped 4 bases, with 16 bases sitting between them. CDR1 and CDR2 (germline): LGHNA, YNFKEQ. CDR3 nucleotide sequence: TGTGCCAGCAGCCATATCGAGGAAAGAGGGTACAATGAGCAGTTCTTA. This gives the protein CASSHIEERGYNEQFL.

This clonotype was observed many times. CDR3 amino acids: CASSVGGIYGYTF. The CDR3 bases are TGTGCCAGCAGCGTAGGAGGGATCTATGGCTACACCTTC. This rearrangement joins TRBV7-8 to TRBJ1-2; D call uncertain. CDR3 size: 13 residues. Germline V gene data show CDR1 as SGHVS and CDR2 as FQNEAQ. Trimming pared 5 bases from V and 4 bases from J, leaving 11 bases between.

This chain's CDR3 is CASSLLTGTNMGEQYF. Written as DNA, the CDR3 is TGTGCCAGCAGCCTACTTACCGGGACTAACATGGGCGAGCAGTACTTC. The chain carries TRBV4-2 and TRBJ2-7, with 7 positions matching TRBD2. Germline CDR1 is LGHNA and CDR2 is YNFKEQ. The CDR3 sequence is 16 residues long. V was pared by 4 bases and J by 6 bases, with 15 bases of the junction left unmatched.